Given below is one TCR beta chain in context. Its antigen is undetermined. CDR3 length: 12 amino acids. Deletions cut 3 bases from V and 8 bases from J, with 8 bases between. CDR1 is MDHEN, CDR2 SYDVKM, per germline. The data are from a study of OX40 agonist ivuxolimab in advanced cancers. Study overall: All patients had ivuxolimab intravenously every 2 weeks at 0.01 to 10 mg/kg. General study points: Nonresponders, in some cases, also had low normalized T-cell clonal expansion.

The repertoire was sequenced with immunoSEQ multiplex PCR; TCRdb's copy has only in-frame clones and lacks some. The repertoire includes roughly 75,000 clones, around 89% of them detected once, and around 6% sits in the top ten. This receptor was identified in an adult with an advanced solid tumor such as melanoma, head and neck, liver or kidney cancer. The sequencing here drew on CD4+ or CD8+ T cells sorted from blood, taken in a trial of the OX40 agonist ivuxolimab. The chain combines TRBV28 with TRBJ2-1; no definite D call. The CDR3 is CASSFPTHEQFF. DNA for the CDR3: TGTGCCAGCAGTTTCCCTACTCATGAGCAGTTCTTC.